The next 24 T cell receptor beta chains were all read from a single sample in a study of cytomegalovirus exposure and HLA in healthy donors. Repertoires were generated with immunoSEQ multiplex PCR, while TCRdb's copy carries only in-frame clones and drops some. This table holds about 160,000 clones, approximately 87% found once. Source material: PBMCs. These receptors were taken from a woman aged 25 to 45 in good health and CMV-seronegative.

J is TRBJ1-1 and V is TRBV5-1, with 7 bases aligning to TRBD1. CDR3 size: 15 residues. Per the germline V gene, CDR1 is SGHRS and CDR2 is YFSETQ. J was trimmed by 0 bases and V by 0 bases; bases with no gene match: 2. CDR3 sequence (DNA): TGCGCCAGCAGCTTGGGGGACAGAATGAACACTGAAGCTTTCTTT. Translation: CASSLGDRMNTEAFF.

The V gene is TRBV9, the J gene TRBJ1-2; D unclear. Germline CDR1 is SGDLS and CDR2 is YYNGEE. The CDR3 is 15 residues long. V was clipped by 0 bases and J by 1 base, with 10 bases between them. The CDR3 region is CASSVGGVINYGYTF. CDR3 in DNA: TGTGCCAGCAGCGTAGGAGGCGTGATTAACTATGGCTACACCTTC.

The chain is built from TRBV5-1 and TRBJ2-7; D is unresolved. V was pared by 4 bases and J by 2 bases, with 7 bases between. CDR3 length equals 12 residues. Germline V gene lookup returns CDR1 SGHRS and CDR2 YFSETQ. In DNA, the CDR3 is TGCGCCAGCAGCCCAAGCCCCTACGAGCAGTACTTC. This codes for CASSPSPYEQYF.

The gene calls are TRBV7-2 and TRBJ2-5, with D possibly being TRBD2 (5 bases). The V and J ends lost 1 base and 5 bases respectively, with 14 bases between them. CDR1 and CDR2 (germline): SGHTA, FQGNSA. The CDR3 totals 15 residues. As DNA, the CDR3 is TGTGCCAGCAGCTTAGGCGTCTTGCCGGGGGAGACCCAGTACTTC. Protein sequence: CASSLGVLPGETQYF.

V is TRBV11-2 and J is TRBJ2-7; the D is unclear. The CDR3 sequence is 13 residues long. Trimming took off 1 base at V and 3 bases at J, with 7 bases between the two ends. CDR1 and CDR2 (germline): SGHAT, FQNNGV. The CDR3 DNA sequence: TGTGCCAGCAGCTTAGGACGGTACTACGAGCAGTACTTC. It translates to CASSLGRYYEQYF.

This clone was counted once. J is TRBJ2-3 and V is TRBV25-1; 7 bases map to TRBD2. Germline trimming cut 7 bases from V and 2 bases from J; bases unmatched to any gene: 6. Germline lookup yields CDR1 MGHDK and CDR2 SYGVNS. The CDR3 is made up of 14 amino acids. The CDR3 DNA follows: TGTGCCAGCACTGGGCGGGAGCTCACAGATACGCAGTATTTT. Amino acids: CASTGRELTDTQYF.

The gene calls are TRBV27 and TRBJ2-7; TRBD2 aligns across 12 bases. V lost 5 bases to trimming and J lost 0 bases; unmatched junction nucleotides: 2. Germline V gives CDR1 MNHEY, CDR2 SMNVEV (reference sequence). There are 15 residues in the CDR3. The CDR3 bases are TGTGCCAGCAGTCTGACTAGCGGGAGCTCCTACGAGCAGTACTTC. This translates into CASSLTSGSSYEQYF.

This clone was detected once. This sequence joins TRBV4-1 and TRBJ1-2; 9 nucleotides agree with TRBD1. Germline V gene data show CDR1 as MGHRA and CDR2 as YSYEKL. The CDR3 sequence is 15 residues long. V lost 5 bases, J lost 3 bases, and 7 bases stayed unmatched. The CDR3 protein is CASSVRQGDYYGYTF. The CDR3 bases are TGCGCCAGCAGCGTACGACAGGGGGATTACTATGGCTACACCTTC.

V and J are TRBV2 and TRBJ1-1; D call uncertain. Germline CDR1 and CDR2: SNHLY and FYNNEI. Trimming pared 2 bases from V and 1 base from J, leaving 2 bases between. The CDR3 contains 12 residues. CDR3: CASSEPNTEAFF. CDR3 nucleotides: TGTGCCAGCAGTGAACCGAACACTGAAGCTTTCTTT.

CDR3 nucleotide sequence: TGTGCCAGCAGTCCCGGACAGAGCAATCAGCCCCAGCATTTT. Encoded protein: CASSPGQSNQPQHF. The V gene is TRBV27, the J gene TRBJ1-5; TRBD1 might be the D (6 bases). V was clipped by 5 bases and J by 1 base, with 9 bases between them. The CDR3 spans 14 residues. Germline CDR1 is MNHEY and CDR2 is SMNVEV (reference sequence).

The CDR3 region is CASSEGQNPLYEQYF. The CDR3 DNA reads TGTGCCAGCAGCGAAGGACAAAATCCCCTCTACGAGCAGTACTTC. The chain couples TRBV9 to TRBJ2-7, with TRBD1 as a possible D gene (5 bases). Germline V gene data show CDR1 as SGDLS and CDR2 as YYNGEE. V was pared by 3 bases and J by 3 bases, with 16 bases between. This CDR3 is built from 15 residues.

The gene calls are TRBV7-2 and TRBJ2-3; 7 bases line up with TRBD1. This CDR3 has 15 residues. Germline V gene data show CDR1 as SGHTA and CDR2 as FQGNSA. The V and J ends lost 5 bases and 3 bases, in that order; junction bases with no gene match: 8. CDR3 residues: CASSPDRVRTDTQYF. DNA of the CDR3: TGTGCCAGCAGCCCTGACAGGGTGAGAACAGATACGCAGTATTTT.

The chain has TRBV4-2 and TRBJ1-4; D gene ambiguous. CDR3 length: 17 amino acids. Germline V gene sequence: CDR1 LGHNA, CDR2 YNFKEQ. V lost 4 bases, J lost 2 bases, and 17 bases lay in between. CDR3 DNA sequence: TGTGCCAGCAGCCTCCAATCGGGTGAAGACACTAATGAAAAACTGTTTTTT. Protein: CASSLQSGEDTNEKLFF.

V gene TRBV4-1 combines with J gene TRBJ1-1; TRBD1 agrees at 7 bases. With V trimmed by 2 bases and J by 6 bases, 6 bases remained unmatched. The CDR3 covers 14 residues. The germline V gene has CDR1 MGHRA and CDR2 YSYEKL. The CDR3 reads CASSQPQGVAEAFF. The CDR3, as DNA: TGCGCCAGCAGCCAACCTCAGGGGGTCGCTGAAGCTTTCTTT.

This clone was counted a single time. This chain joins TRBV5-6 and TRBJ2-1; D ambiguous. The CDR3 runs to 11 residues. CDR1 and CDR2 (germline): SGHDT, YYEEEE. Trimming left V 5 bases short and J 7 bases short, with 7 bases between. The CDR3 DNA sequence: TGTGCCAGCAGACGTAATAATGAGCAGTTCTTC. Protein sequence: CASRRNNEQFF.

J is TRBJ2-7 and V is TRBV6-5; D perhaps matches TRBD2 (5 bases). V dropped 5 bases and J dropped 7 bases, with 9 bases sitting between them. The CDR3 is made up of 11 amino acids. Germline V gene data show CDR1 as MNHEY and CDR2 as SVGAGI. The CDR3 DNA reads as TGTGCCAGCAGTGACGAGGGAGAGCAGTACTTC. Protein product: CASSDEGEQYF.

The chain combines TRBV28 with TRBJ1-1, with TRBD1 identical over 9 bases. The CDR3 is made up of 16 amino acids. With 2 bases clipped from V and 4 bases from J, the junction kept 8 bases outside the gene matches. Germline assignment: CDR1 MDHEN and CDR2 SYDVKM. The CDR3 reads CASSLRTGVGGTEAFF. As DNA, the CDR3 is TGTGCCAGCAGTTTAAGGACAGGGGTAGGCGGCACTGAAGCTTTCTTT.

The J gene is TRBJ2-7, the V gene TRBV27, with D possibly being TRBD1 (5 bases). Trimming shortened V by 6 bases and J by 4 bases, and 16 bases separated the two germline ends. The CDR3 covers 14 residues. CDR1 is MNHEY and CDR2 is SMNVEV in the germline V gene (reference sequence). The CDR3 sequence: CASSRHGDRYEQYF. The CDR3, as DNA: TGTGCCAGCAGCCGCCATGGCGACAGATACGAGCAGTACTTC.

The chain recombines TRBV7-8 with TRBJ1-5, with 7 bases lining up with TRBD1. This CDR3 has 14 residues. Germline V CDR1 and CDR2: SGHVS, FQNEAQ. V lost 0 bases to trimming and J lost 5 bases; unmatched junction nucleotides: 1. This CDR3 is CASSLARGDQPQHF. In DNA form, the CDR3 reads TGTGCCAGCAGCTTAGCCAGGGGGGATCAGCCCCAGCATTTT.

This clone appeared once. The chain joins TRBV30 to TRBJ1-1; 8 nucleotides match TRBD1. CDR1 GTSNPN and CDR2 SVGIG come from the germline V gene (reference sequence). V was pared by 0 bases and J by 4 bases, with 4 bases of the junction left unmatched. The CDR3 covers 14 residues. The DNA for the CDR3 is TGTGCCTGGAGTGTAACAGGGGGTCGCACTGAAGCTTTCTTT. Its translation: CAWSVTGGRTEAFF.

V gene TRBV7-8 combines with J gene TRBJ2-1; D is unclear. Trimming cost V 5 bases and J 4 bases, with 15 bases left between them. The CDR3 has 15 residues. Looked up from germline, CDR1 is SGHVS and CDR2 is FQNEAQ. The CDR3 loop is CASSPTAITYNEQFF. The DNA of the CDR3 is TGTGCCAGCAGCCCGACGGCGATCACTTACAATGAGCAGTTCTTC. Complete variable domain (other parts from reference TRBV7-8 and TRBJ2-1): GAGVSQSPRYKVAKRGQDVALRCDPISGHVSLFWYQQALGQGPEFLTYFQNEAQLDKSGLPSDRFFAERPEGSVSTLKIQRTQQEDSAVYLCASSPTAITYNEQFFGPGTRLTVL.

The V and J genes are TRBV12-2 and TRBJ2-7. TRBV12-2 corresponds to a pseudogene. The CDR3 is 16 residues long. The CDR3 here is CASRLVGRTHSYEQYF. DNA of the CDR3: TGTGCAAGTCGCTTAGTCGGCAGGACCCACTCCTACGAGCAGTACTTC.

CDR3 DNA sequence: TGTGCCAGCAGCGCCCAACCGAAAGGCGGAAACACCATATATTTT. Translating gives CASSAQPKGGNTIYF. The J gene is TRBJ1-3, the V gene TRBV9; D call uncertain. Germline V gene sequence: CDR1 SGDLS, CDR2 YYNGEE. The CDR3 loop spans 15 amino acids. The ends were cut back, 3 bases at V and 4 bases at J, with 14 bases in the middle. Variable domain in full (rest from reference TRBV9 and TRBJ1-3): DSGVTQTPKHLITATGQRVTLRCSPRSGDLSVYWYQQSLDQGLQFLIQYYNGEERAKGNILERFSAQQFPDLHSELNLSSLELGDSALYFCASSAQPKGGNTIYFGEGSWLTVV.

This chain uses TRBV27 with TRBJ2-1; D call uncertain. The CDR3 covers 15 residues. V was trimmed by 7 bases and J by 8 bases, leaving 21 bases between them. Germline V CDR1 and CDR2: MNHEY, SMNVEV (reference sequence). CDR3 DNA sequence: TGTGCCAGCAAAATGAAGACTTTGATGGGTTATGAGCAGTTCTTC. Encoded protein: CASKMKTLMGYEQFF.